The next 16 T cell receptor beta chains were all read from a single sample in a study of T cells in Graves' hyperthyroidism and ophthalmopathy. Amplified TCR beta CDR3 regions came from RNA transcripts. The TCR CDR3 first-round RT-PCR relied on the HTBI primer set. MiXCR, applied by TCRdb to the multiplex PCR reads, yields one record per CDR3 protein. Among about 570,000 distinct CDR3 sequences listed, 46% were seen once. Sequenced input: peripheral blood or thyroid tissue (not recorded which). These receptors originate from an adult woman with Graves' disease, either hyperthyroidism or ophthalmopathy (not recorded which).

This clonotype was seen many times. The chain couples TRBV10-2 to TRBJ1-1, with 8 bases aligning to TRBD1. The CDR3 totals 15 residues. CDR1 is WSHSY and CDR2 is SAAADI in the germline V gene. J was trimmed by 1 base and V by 6 bases; bases with no gene match: 7. The CDR3 here is CASRETGEPNTEAFF. Here the CDR3 DNA reads TGCGCCAGCAGGGAGACAGGGGAACCGAACACTGAAGCTTTCTTT.

The CDR3 reads CASTTQGDTQYF. The CDR3 DNA follows: TGTGCCAGCACCACCCAGGGAGATACGCAGTATTTT. The gene calls are TRBV6-1 and TRBJ2-3; D possibly corresponds to TRBD1 (5 bases). The CDR3 has 12 amino acids. Between the trimmed V and J ends, which lost 7 bases and 5 bases, there was a span of 10 bases. Looked up from germline, CDR1 is MNHNS and CDR2 is SASEGT.

This clonotype was detected once. The gene calls are TRBV6-5 and TRBJ1-2, with 9 bases identical to TRBD1. Germline V gene data show CDR1 as MNHEY and CDR2 as SVGAGI. This CDR3 contains 15 residues. V shed 1 base and J 2 bases; nucleotides not matched to a gene: 2. CDR3 DNA sequence: TGTGCCAGCAGTTACTGGGACAGGGTAAACTATGGCTACACCTTC. Translating it yields CASSYWDRVNYGYTF.

The chain employs TRBV7-8 and TRBJ2-3, with 13 bases matching TRBD2. CDR1 is SGHVS, CDR2 FQNEAQ, per germline. This CDR3 is built from 20 residues. V dropped 6 bases and J dropped 2; count of bases not matched to a gene: 17. For the CDR3, the DNA is TGTGCCAGCAGACCAACTAGCGGGAGGGCCGAATACCCAAACACAGATACGCAGTATTTT. Translating gives CASRPTSGRAEYPNTDTQYF.

This clonotype was observed at least ten times. The rearrangement links TRBV7-3 to TRBJ1-1; 7 bases agree with TRBD1. The CDR3 spans 13 residues. V lost 4 bases, J lost 5 bases, and 4 bases stayed unmatched. Looked up from germline, CDR1 is SGHTA and CDR2 is FQGTGA. CDR3 nucleotide sequence: TGTGCCAGCAGCTCCCGACAGGGTACTGAAGCTTTCTTT. The encoded protein is CASSSRQGTEAFF.

Here the CDR3 DNA reads TGTGCCACCAGCAGAAGGAGAGACGAGCAGTACTTC. Translating gives CATSRRRDEQYF. The chain has TRBV15 and TRBJ2-7; D unresolved. The CDR3 contains 12 residues. Germline-derived CDR1 and CDR2 are LNHNV and YYDKDF (reference sequence). Deletions cut 2 bases from V and 5 bases from J, with 7 bases between.

The V gene is TRBV10-2, the J gene TRBJ1-1, with a weak D call TRBD1 (6 bases). The CDR3 loop spans 12 amino acids. Germline assignment: CDR1 WSHSY and CDR2 SAAADI. Trimming took 7 bases from V and 5 from J, leaving 11 bases between them. In DNA, the CDR3 is TGCGCCAGCATCAAGGGGGGAACTGAAGCTTTCTTT. Translating it yields CASIKGGTEAFF.

Comment on this clonotype: One junction end does not reproduce the germline sequence, and a read error may be involved. The gene calls are TRBV6-5 and TRBJ1-5; 12 bases agree with TRBD1. CDR1 and CDR2 from the germline V gene are MNHEY and SVGAGI. This CDR3 comprises 14 residues. This chain's CDR3 is CAISEGTGGQPQHF. The CDR3 coding sequence is TGTGCCATCAGTGAGGGGACAGGGGGCCAGCCCCAGCATTTT.

The table lists this clonotype with many counts. The chain employs TRBV7-6 and TRBJ2-2; 14 nucleotides agree with TRBD2. The junction had 7 bases not matched to a gene; V was cut back by 5 bases and J by 5 bases. CDR3 size: 17 residues. From germline, CDR1 is SGHVS and CDR2 FNYEAQ. Here the CDR3 DNA reads TGTGCCAGCAGCGGGACTAGCGGGAGCAAGTATACCGGGGAGCTGTTTTTT. This codes for CASSGTSGSKYTGELFF.

This sequence joins TRBV5-1 and TRBJ1-1; 9 nucleotides agree with TRBD1. This CDR3 region has 18 residues. Germline trimming cut 2 bases from V and 0 bases from J; bases unmatched to any gene: 11. Looked up from germline, CDR1 is SGHRS and CDR2 is YFSETQ. CDR3 protein: CASSLGTIGQGMNTEAFF. Written as DNA, the CDR3 is TGCGCCAGCAGCTTAGGCACTATCGGACAGGGGATGAACACTGAAGCTTTCTTT.

This clonotype was recorded a few times. The gene calls are TRBV25-1 and TRBJ1-2, with 12 bases matching TRBD1. Germline CDR1 and CDR2: MGHDK and SYGVNS. The V and J ends lost 4 bases and 7 bases, in that order; junction bases with no gene match: 7. CDR3 length: 15 residues. The CDR3 DNA sequence: TGTGCCAGCAGTGCATCCGGGACAGGGGGCGTTGGCTACACCTTC. It translates to CASSASGTGGVGYTF.

V gene TRBV28 combines with J gene TRBJ1-1; weak D call: TRBD1 (6 bases). CDR1 and CDR2 (germline): MDHEN, SYDVKM. V dropped 2 bases and J dropped 5 bases, with 15 bases sitting between them. The CDR3 has 15 amino acids. The CDR3 here is CASSLSAGVGTEAFF. The CDR3 coding sequence is TGTGCCAGCAGTTTAAGCGCAGGGGTGGGAACTGAAGCTTTCTTT.

The genes are TRBV7-2 and TRBJ1-2; possible D gene TRBD1, 5 bases. In germline, CDR1 is SGHTA, CDR2 FQGNSA. V was cut by 2 bases and J by 7 bases, with 11 bases left in between. The CDR3 is 13 amino acids. The CDR3 bases are TGTGCCAGCAGCTTAAAGGGGTGGGGTGGCTACACCTTC. This translates into CASSLKGWGGYTF.

This clonotype was seen a handful of times. The genes are TRBV7-2 and TRBJ2-5; D not resolved. Germline V gene data show CDR1 as SGHTA and CDR2 as FQGNSA. The ends were cut back, 6 bases at V and 3 bases at J, with 11 bases in the middle. The CDR3 totals 13 residues. CDR3 amino acids: CASRRRTEETQYF. The CDR3 DNA reads TGTGCCAGCAGGAGAAGGACGGAAGAGACCCAGTACTTC.

Ten or more counts support this clonotype. V usage is TRBV7-9 and J usage is TRBJ2-7; 7 bases align to TRBD1. V shed 8 bases and J 7 bases; nucleotides not matched to a gene: 14. This CDR3 has 14 residues. Germline-derived CDR1 and CDR2 are SEHNR and FQNEAQ (reference sequence). CDR3 residues: CASSRGQGDREQYF. CDR3 coding DNA: TGTGCCAGCTCGAGGGGGCAGGGGGATCGGGAGCAGTACTTC.

The V gene is TRBV10-2, the J gene TRBJ2-5; 7 bases map to TRBD2. The CDR3 totals 13 residues. The germline CDR1 and CDR2 sequences are WSHSY and SAAADI. V lost 8 bases, J lost 4 bases, and 7 bases stayed unmatched. The CDR3 nucleotides are TGCGCCAGCTCTAGCGGATTAATAGAGACCCAGTACTTC. This sequence encodes CASSSGLIETQYF.